This is a list of T cell receptor beta chains from one sample in a study of blood T cell repertoires in COVID-19. Data came from immunoSEQ multiplex PCR; TCRdb stores just in-frame clones and leaves some out. The repertoire holds some 50,000 clones, with more than 80% as singletons. Input material: peripheral blood. These receptors were collected from a man aged 80 or over with acute or convalescent COVID-19. The CDR3 runs from the conserved cysteine through the conserved F or W. D genes are given only for firm matches. Size tells how often a clone was seen (once, few, many) or the class of an expanded clone, and some rows leave it out.

size	V	J	D	DNA	CDR3
-	TRBV19	TRBJ2-3	TRBD1	TGTGCCAGTATGAGGGCAGGGGGAAGAGATACGCAGTATTTT	CASMRAGGRDTQYF
-	TRBV27	TRBJ2-5	-	TGTGCCAGCAGTTCGTCCTTAGTTGAGACCCAGTACTTC	CASSSSLVETQYF
-	TRBV7-2	TRBJ2-7	-	TGTGCCAGCAGCTTAGACTTTCTCGAGCAGTACTTC	CASSLDFLEQYF
-	TRBV3-1/TRBV3-2	TRBJ1-2	-	TGTGCCAGCAGCAAACTACACAGGGACCAATATGGCTACACCTTC	CASSKLHRDQYGYTF
-	TRBV29-1	TRBJ2-7	-	TGCAGCGCCTCGCCCGACCCTACTAGGGTGCAGTACTTC	CSASPDPTRVQYF
-	TRBV28	TRBJ1-1	-	TGTGCCAGCAGTTTACCCCGGCCGGGGGAGAACACTGAAGCTTTCTTT	CASSLPRPGENTEAFF
once	TRBV10-1	TRBJ2-2	TRBD1	TGCGCCAGCGGTCCCGGGACAGGGAATTTCGGGGAGCTGTTTTTT	CASGPGTGNFGELFF
once	TRBV11-3	TRBJ2-2	-	TGTGCCAGCAGCTTAGCCGGGGGGCTAAACACCGGGGAGCTGTTTTTT	CASSLAGGLNTGELFF
-	TRBV20-1	TRBJ1-6	-	TGCAGTGCTAGTATACAGAGCTCCTATAATTCACCCCTCCACTTT	CSASIQSSYNSPLHF
-	TRBV14	TRBJ2-3	TRBD2	TGTGCCAGCAGCCAAGATTACGGGGCCGGACTAGCGGGGGATACGCAGTATTTT	CASSQDYGAGLAGDTQYF
once	TRBV11-2	TRBJ2-1	TRBD2	TGTGCCAGCAGCTTAGATGGACTAGCGGGGGTCTACAATGAGCAGTTCTTC	CASSLDGLAGVYNEQFF
-	TRBV19	TRBJ2-2	-	TGTGCCAGTAGTGTCCAGGGTCTAAACACCGGGGAGCTGTTTTTT	CASSVQGLNTGELFF
-	TRBV7-2	TRBJ2-5	-	TGTGCCAGCAGCTTATCAACAGGAACCCAAGAGACCCAGTACTTC	CASSLSTGTQETQYF
-	TRBV6-2/TRBV6-3	TRBJ2-5	TRBD1	TGTGCCAGCAGTTATAACAGGGGGCGGAAGACCCAGTACTTC	CASSYNRGRKTQYF
-	TRBV2	TRBJ1-5	-	TGTGCCAGCAGTGCGAGGGATGGGAATCAGCCCCAGCATTTT	CASSARDGNQPQHF
-	TRBV5-5	TRBJ2-1	TRBD1	TGTGCCAGCAGCTCGGGGACAGGCTCCTACAATGAGCAGTTCTTC	CASSSGTGSYNEQFF
-	TRBV21-1	TRBJ2-5	-	TGTGCCAGCAGCAAACGTGACAGGGACCAAGAGACCCAGTACTTC	CASSKRDRDQETQYF
-	TRBV29-1	TRBJ1-1	TRBD1	TGCAGCGTTGGGTACTGGGGACAGTGGGCTTTCTTT	CSVGYWGQWAFF
-	TRBV19	TRBJ2-3	-	TGTGCCAGTAAAACCGGGACAAACACAGATACGCAGTATTTT	CASKTGTNTDTQYF
-	TRBV10-3	TRBJ1-3	TRBD1	TGTGCCATCAGTGAGTCGCCTGACAGGGTTCGGGGAAACACCATATATTTT	CAISESPDRVRGNTIYF
-	TRBV10-2	TRBJ2-3	-	TGCGCCAGCTCCCAGGTTGGGGAGACGCAGTATTTT	CASSQVGETQYF
-	TRBV7-9	TRBJ1-2	-	TGTGCCAGCAGCTTAGTGGGACAAGGCGACTATGGCTACACCTTC	CASSLVGQGDYGYTF
-	TRBV6-5	TRBJ2-7	TRBD1	TGTGCCAGCACAGGACAGGGTCCCTACGAGCAGTACTTC	CASTGQGPYEQYF
-	TRBV3-1/TRBV3-2	TRBJ2-1	TRBD2	TGTGCCAGCAGCCTCGGCGGGAGGGAGCAGTTCTTC	CASSLGGREQFF
-	TRBV7-6	TRBJ2-5	-	TGTGCCAGCAGCTCCCACTTTGGGGGGTACCAAGAGACCCAGTACTTC	CASSSHFGGYQETQYF
-	TRBV27	TRBJ2-5	TRBD1	TGTGCCAGCGCCGTAGGGACAGGGCCCCGTCGGGGGACCCAGTACTTC	CASAVGTGPRRGTQYF
-	TRBV6-5	TRBJ1-5	-	TGTGCCAGCAGTTACCCGACGGGTAATCAGCCCCAGCATTTT	CASSYPTGNQPQHF